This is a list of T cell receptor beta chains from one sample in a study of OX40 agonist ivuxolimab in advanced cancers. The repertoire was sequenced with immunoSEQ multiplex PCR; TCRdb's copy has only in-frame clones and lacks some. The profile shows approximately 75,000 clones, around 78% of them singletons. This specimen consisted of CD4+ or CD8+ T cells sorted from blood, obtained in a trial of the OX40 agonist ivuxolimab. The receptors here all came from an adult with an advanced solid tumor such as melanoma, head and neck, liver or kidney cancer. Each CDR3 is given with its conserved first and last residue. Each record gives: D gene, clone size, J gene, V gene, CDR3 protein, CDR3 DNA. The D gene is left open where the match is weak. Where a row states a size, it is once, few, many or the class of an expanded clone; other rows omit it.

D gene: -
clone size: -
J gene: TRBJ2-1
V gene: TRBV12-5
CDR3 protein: CASGVSDLQYNEQFF
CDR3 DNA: TGTGCTAGTGGAGTATCAGACCTTCAGTACAATGAGCAGTTCTTC

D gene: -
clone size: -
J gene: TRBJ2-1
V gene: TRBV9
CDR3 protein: CASSLNRDNEQFF
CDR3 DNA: TGTGCCAGCAGCCTTAACCGGGACAATGAGCAGTTCTTC

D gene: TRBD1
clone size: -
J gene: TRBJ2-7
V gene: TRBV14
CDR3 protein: CASSLDRHYEQYF
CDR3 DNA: TGTGCCAGCAGCCTGGACAGGCACTACGAGCAGTACTTC

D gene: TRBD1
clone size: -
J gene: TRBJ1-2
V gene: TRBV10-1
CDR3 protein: CASRTGTRPDNYGYTF
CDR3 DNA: TGCGCCAGCAGGACAGGGACAAGACCTGACAACTATGGCTACACCTTC

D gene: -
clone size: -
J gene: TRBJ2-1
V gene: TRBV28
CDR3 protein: CASSLGSRFQFF
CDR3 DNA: TGTGCCAGCAGTTTAGGTAGTCGGTTCCAGTTCTTC

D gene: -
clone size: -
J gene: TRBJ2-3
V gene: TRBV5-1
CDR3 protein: CASSLEGHTDTQYF
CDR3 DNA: TGCGCCAGCAGCTTGGAAGGGCACACAGATACGCAGTATTTT

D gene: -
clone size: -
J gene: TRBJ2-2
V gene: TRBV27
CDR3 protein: CASSPFPDRYNTGELFF
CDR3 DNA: TGTGCCAGCAGCCCTTTTCCGGACAGATACAACACCGGGGAGCTGTTTTTT

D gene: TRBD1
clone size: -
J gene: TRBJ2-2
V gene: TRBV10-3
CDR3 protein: CAIRQGADTGELFF
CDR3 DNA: TGTGCCATCAGGCAGGGGGCGGACACCGGGGAGCTGTTTTTT

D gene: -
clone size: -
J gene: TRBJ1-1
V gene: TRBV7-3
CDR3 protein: CASSLEGSTEAFF
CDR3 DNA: TGTGCCAGCAGCTTAGAGGGATCTACTGAAGCTTTCTTT

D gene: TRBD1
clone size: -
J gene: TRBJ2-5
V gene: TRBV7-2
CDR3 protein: CASSQGQWKETQYF
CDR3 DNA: TGTGCCAGCAGCCAGGGACAGTGGAAGGAGACCCAGTACTTC

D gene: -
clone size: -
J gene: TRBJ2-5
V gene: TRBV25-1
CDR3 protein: CASSEYRTTQETQYF
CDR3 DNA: TGTGCCAGCAGTGAATATAGGACTACCCAAGAGACCCAGTACTTC

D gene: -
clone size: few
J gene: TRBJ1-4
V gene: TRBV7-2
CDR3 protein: CASSPGPGDYEKLFF
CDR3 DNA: TGTGCCAGCAGCCCCGGACCAGGAGATTATGAAAAACTGTTTTTT

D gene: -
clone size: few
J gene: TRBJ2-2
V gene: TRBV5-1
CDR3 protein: CASSRIKQLAENTGELFF
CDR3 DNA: TGCGCCAGCAGCCGTATAAAACAGCTAGCTGAGAACACCGGGGAGCTGTTTTTT

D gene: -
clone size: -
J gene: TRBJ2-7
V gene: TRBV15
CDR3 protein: CATSRDLGGILVYEQYF
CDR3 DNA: TGTGCCACCAGCAGAGACCTGGGGGGTATTTTGGTCTACGAGCAGTACTTC

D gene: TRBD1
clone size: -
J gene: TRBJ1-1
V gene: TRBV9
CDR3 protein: CASSHVTTGRSKPEAFF
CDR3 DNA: TGTGCCAGCAGCCACGTGACGACAGGGCGGAGCAAGCCTGAAGCTTTCTTT

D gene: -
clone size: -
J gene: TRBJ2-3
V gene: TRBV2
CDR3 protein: CAIPTGILGDTQYF
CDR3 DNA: TGTGCCATTCCAACCGGCATTCTTGGAGATACGCAGTATTTT

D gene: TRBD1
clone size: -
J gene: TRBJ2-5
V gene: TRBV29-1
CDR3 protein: CSGTDGQGAWETQYF
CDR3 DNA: TGCAGCGGGACCGATGGGCAGGGGGCGTGGGAGACCCAGTACTTC

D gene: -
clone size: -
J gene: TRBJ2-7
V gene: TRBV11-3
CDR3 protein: CASSFGQGNSDEQYF
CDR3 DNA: TGTGCCAGCAGCTTCGGGCAGGGCAATAGCGACGAGCAGTACTTC

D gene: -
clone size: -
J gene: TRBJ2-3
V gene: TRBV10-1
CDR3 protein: CASSESRWYSPFDTQYF
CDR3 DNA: TGCGCCAGCAGTGAGTCGAGATGGTATTCGCCCTTCGATACGCAGTATTTT

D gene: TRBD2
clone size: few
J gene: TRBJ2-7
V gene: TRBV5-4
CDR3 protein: CASSFGLEGDEQYF
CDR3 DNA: TGTGCCAGCAGCTTCGGACTAGAGGGCGACGAGCAGTACTTC

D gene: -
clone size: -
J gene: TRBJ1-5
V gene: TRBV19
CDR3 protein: CASMKGDQPQHF
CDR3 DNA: TGTGCCAGTATGAAGGGGGATCAGCCCCAGCATTTT

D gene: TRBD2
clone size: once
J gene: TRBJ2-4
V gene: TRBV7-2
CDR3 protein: CASSLEVAGGPRNIQYF
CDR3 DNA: TGTGCCAGCAGCTTAGAGGTAGCGGGAGGGCCGCGAAACATTCAGTACTTC

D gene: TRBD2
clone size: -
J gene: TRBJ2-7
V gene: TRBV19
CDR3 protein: CASSPALAGSEQYF
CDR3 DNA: TGTGCCAGTAGTCCGGCTCTAGCGGGAAGCGAGCAGTACTTC

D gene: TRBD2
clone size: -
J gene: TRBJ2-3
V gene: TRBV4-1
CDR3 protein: CASSRSGPTDTQYF
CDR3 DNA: TGCGCCAGCAGCCGTAGCGGGCCCACAGATACGCAGTATTTT

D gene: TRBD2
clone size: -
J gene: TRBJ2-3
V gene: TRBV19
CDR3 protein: CASTDSGRAIDTQYF
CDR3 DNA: TGTGCCAGTACTGATAGCGGGAGGGCCATCGATACGCAGTATTTT

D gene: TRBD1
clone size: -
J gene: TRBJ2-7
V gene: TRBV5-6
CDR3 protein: CASSIQGVGSYEQYF
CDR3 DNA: TGTGCCAGCAGCATTCAGGGGGTAGGGTCCTACGAGCAGTACTTC

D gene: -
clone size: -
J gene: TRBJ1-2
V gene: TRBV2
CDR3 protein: CASSEWGSSYGYTF
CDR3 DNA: TGTGCCAGCAGTGAATGGGGCAGCTCCTATGGCTACACCTTC

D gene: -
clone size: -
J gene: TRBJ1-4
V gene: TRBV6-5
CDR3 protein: CASSYSGADNEKLFF
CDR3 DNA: TGTGCCAGCAGTTACTCGGGGGCAGATAATGAAAAACTGTTTTTT

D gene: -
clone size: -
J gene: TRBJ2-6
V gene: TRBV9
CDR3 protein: CASSVMAEGANVLTF
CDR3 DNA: TGTGCCAGCAGCGTGATGGCGGAGGGGGCCAACGTCCTGACTTTC

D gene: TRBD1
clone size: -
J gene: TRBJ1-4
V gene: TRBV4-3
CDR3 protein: CASSQGQGRNEKLFF
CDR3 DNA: TGCGCCAGCAGCCAAGGACAGGGACGAAATGAAAAACTGTTTTTT

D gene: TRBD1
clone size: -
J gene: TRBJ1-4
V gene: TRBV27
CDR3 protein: CASSPQGTIVRGNEKLFF
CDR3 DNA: TGTGCCAGCAGCCCACAGGGGACGATTGTAAGGGGTAATGAAAAACTGTTTTTT

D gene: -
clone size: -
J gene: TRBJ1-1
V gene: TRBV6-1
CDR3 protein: CASRNRARGTEAFF
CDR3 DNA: TGTGCCAGCAGGAACAGGGCACGGGGCACTGAAGCTTTCTTT

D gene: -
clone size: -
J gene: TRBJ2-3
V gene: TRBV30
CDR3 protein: CAWSETDTQYF
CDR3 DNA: TGTGCCTGGAGTGAGACAGATACGCAGTATTTT

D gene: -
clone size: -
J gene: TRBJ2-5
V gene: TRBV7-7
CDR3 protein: CASSLVQQETQYF
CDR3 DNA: TGTGCCAGCAGCTTAGTTCAACAAGAGACCCAGTACTTC

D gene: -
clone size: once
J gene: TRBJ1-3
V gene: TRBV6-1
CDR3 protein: CASSEGAASGNTIYF
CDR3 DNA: TGTGCCAGCAGTGAAGGGGCAGCCTCTGGAAACACCATATATTTT

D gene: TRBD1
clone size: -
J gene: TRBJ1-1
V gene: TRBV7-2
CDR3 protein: CASSTRTGGVGTEAFF
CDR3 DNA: TGTGCCAGCAGCACCCGGACAGGGGGCGTCGGCACTGAAGCTTTCTTT

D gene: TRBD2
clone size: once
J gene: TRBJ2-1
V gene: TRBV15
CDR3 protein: CATSRRAGGIGEQFF
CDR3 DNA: TGTGCCACCAGCAGGCGAGCGGGGGGTATCGGGGAGCAGTTCTTC

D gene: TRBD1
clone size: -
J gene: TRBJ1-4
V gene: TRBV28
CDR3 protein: CASSTGVEKLFF
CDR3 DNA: TGTGCCAGCAGTACAGGGGTCGAAAAACTGTTTTTT

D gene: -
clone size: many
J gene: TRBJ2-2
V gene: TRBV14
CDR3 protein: CASSQRLTGELFF
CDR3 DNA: TGTGCCAGCAGCCAAAGGCTCACCGGGGAGCTGTTTTTT

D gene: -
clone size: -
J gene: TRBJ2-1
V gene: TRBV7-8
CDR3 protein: CASSLFSGNEQFF
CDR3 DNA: TGTGCCAGCAGCTTATTTTCCGGGAATGAGCAGTTCTTC

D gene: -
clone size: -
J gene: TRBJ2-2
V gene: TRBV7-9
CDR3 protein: CASSLYAENTGELFF
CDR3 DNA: TGTGCCAGCAGCTTATACGCAGAGAACACCGGGGAGCTGTTTTTT

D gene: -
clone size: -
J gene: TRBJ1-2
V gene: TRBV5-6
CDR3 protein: CASSQMRGYTF
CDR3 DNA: TGTGCCAGCAGCCAGATGAGGGGCTACACCTTC

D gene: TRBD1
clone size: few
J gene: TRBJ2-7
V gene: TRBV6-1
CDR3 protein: CATGDWDRGLYEQYF
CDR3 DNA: TGTGCCACCGGAGACTGGGACAGGGGGCTCTACGAGCAGTACTTC

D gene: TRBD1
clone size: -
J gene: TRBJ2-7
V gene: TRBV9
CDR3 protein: CASSARWTGSYEQYF
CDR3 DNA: TGTGCCAGCAGCGCCCGCTGGACAGGCAGTTACGAGCAGTACTTC

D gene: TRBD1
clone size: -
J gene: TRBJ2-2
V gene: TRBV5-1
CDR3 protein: CASSLFTGDVTGELFF
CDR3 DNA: TGCGCCAGCAGCTTGTTCACAGGGGACGTGACCGGGGAGCTGTTTTTT

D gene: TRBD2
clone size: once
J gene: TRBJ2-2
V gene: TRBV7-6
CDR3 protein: CASRAGTSGANTGELFF
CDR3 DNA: TGTGCCAGCAGGGCTGGGACTAGCGGGGCAAACACCGGGGAGCTGTTTTTT